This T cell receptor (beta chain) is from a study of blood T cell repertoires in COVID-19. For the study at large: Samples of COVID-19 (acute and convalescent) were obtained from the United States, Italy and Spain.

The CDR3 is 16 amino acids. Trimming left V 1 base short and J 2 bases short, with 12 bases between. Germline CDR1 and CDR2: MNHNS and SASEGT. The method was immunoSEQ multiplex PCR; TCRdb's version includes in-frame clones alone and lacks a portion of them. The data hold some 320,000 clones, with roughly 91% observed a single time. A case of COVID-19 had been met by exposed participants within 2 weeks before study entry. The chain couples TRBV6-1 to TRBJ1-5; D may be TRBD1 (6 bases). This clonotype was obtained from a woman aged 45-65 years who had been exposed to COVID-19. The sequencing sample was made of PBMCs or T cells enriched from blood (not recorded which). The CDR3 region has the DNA TGTGCCAGCAGTGAAGTGCCAGGGGTAGGCAATCAGCCCCAGCATTTT. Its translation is CASSEVPGVGNQPQHF.